Each of the 30 T cell receptor beta chains below was sequenced from the same sample in a study of blood T cell repertoires in COVID-19. TCRdb's copy holds only in-frame clones and misses some; the assay was immunoSEQ multiplex PCR. The sample shows 140,000 to 150,000 clones, around four fifths of them seen only once. The specimen was peripheral blood. These receptors all come from a human donor in a cohort sampled during active COVID-19.

The chain has TRBV6-4 and TRBJ1-5; D ambiguous. Trimming pared 4 bases from V and 3 bases from J, leaving 7 bases between. CDR1 MRHNA and CDR2 SNTAGT come from the germline V gene. The CDR3 sequence is 13 residues long. The CDR3 here is CASSVTVNQPQHF. CDR3 sequence (DNA): TGTGCCAGCAGTGTCACAGTCAATCAGCCCCAGCATTTT.

This clone was seen only once. The chain employs TRBV18 and TRBJ1-1; 7 positions match TRBD1. Per the germline V gene, CDR1 is KGHSH and CDR2 is LQKENI. This CDR3 has 15 residues. V shed 3 bases and J 0 bases; nucleotides not matched to a gene: 4. The CDR3 nucleotides are TGTGCCAGCTCACCGACAGGGCCCGTGAACACTGAAGCTTTCTTT. This gives the protein CASSPTGPVNTEAFF.

The CDR3 sequence is CASSHGQGGTEAFF. The CDR3 region has the DNA TGTGCCAGCAGCCATGGACAGGGCGGGACTGAAGCTTTCTTT. The chain uses TRBV7-3 and TRBJ1-1; 8 nucleotides agree with TRBD1. In germline, CDR1 is SGHTA, CDR2 FQGTGA. The length of the CDR3 is 14 residues. V trimming: 5 bases; J trimming: 5 bases; junction bases outside the gene matches: 7.

In this sample, this clone turned up once. The chain links TRBV5-4 to TRBJ1-4, with D possibly matching TRBD1 (5 bases). The V gene lost 4 bases and the J gene lost 10 bases, with 20 bases spanning the gap. This CDR3 spans 15 amino acids. Germline values: CDR1 SGHNT, CDR2 YYREEE (reference sequence). In nucleotides, the CDR3 is TGTGCCAGCAGCGGGGGGACGGCGGGACGGGGAAAACTGTTTTTT. Protein: CASSGGTAGRGKLFF.

The CDR3 region has the DNA TGCGCCAGCAGCTTGGGGGTCGGGGTGGGAGAGCAGTACTTC. Encoded protein: CASSLGVGVGEQYF. This chain links TRBV5-1 with TRBJ2-7; D is possibly TRBD2 (5 bases). The germline V gene encodes CDR1 SGHRS and CDR2 YFSETQ. The CDR3 totals 14 residues. Trimming stripped 0 bases from V and 7 bases from J, with 14 bases between.

The chain has TRBV18 and TRBJ2-1; D is undetermined. There are 9 residues in the CDR3. The germline V gene has CDR1 KGHSH and CDR2 LQKENI. V was pared by 8 bases and J by 8 bases, with 4 bases between. The CDR3 nucleotides are TGTGCCAGCCTCTATGAGCAGTTCTTC. The encoded protein is CASLYEQFF.

V gene TRBV6-2 or TRBV6-3 combines with J gene TRBJ1-1; 9 bases fit TRBD1. From germline, CDR1 is MNHEY and CDR2 SVGEGT. This CDR3 has 14 amino acids. With V trimmed by 4 bases and J by 3 bases, 3 bases remained unmatched. The CDR3 sequence is CASSSQGAHTEAFF. CDR3 DNA sequence: TGTGCCAGCAGTTCACAGGGGGCCCACACTGAAGCTTTCTTT.

This clone has just one count. The rearrangement links TRBV11-2 to TRBJ2-4; D is possibly TRBD1 (5 bases). In germline, CDR1 is SGHAT, CDR2 FQNNGV. The V end lost 1 base, the J end lost 6 bases, and 10 bases lay between the germline ends. There are 14 residues in the CDR3. The CDR3, as DNA: TGTGCCAGCAGCTTAGTGCGACAGCCAAACATTCAGTACTTC. Translation gives CASSLVRQPNIQYF.

This rearrangement joins TRBV5-4 to TRBJ2-5; D is ambiguous. V shed 0 bases and J shed 1 base, with 7 bases lying between them. CDR3 length equals 14 residues. Germline V gene sequence: CDR1 SGHNT, CDR2 YYREEE (reference sequence). The CDR3: CASSLGGTQETQYF. CDR3 DNA: TGTGCCAGCAGCTTGGGCGGAACCCAAGAGACCCAGTACTTC.

The chain uses TRBV6-5 and TRBJ2-1; TRBD2 matches 7 bases. V was pared by 6 bases and J by 10 bases, with 6 bases of the junction left unmatched. The germline V gene encodes CDR1 MNHEY and CDR2 SVGAGI. CDR3 length: 12 residues. The CDR3 region has the DNA TGTGCCAGCAGGGGGCTGGGGGGGGAGCAGTTCTTC. The encoded protein is CASRGLGGEQFF.

J is TRBJ2-5 and V is TRBV7-2; the D gene is possibly TRBD2 (6 bases). CDR3 length: 12 amino acids. Germline loops: CDR1 SGHTA, CDR2 FQGNSA. Trimming cost V 4 bases and J 5 bases, with 8 bases left between them. CDR3 bases: TGTGCCAGCAGCTCTCGGGGGGAGACCCAGTACTTC. Amino acid sequence: CASSSRGETQYF.

This rearrangement joins TRBV7-9 to TRBJ2-3; D is possibly TRBD2 (6 bases). From germline, CDR1 is SEHNR and CDR2 FQNEAQ (reference sequence). The CDR3 has 14 residues. V was cut by 7 bases and J by 2 bases, with 13 bases left in between. CDR3 in DNA: TGTGCCAGCACCTGGGACTCCTACACAGATACGCAGTATTTT. Translated: CASTWDSYTDTQYF.

V gene TRBV6-6 combines with J gene TRBJ2-5, with TRBD2 matching over 7 bases. V shed 6 bases, J shed 5 bases, and the junction held 15 bases outside the gene matches. CDR3 length equals 16 residues. The germline V gene encodes CDR1 MNHNY and CDR2 SVGAGI (reference sequence). The CDR3 here is CASSLTWGTGGETQYF. The CDR3 DNA reads as TGTGCCAGCAGCCTGACCTGGGGTACCGGGGGGGAGACCCAGTACTTC.

The sample holds a few counts of this clone. The chain uses TRBV6-5 and TRBJ1-1; the D is unclear. V shed 5 bases and J shed 1 base, with 14 bases lying between them. The CDR3 totals 15 residues. Germline CDR1 is MNHEY and CDR2 is SVGAGI. The CDR3 DNA reads as TGTGCCAGCAGTAGCCCAGGCAGCTGGAACACTGAAGCTTTCTTT. Residues: CASSSPGSWNTEAFF.

The chain is built from TRBV10-2 and TRBJ1-2; tentatively, D is TRBD1 (6 bases). V lost 5 bases to trimming and J lost 6 bases, with 10 bases between them. The length of the CDR3 is 12 residues. The germline V gene has CDR1 WSHSY and CDR2 SAAADI. CDR3 DNA: TGCGCCAGCAGTACAGGGTCCCATGGCTACACCTTC. Its protein product is CASSTGSHGYTF.

This clone was recorded a few times. The rearrangement joins TRBV14 to TRBJ1-5; no clear D gene. CDR1 and CDR2 from the germline V gene are SGHDN and FVKESK. There are 15 residues in the CDR3. Trimming shortened V by 1 base and J by 1 base, and 8 bases separated the two germline ends. CDR3 sequence (DNA): TGTGCCAGCAGCCAAGCCGGCAGGAGCAATCAGCCCCAGCATTTT. Its protein is CASSQAGRSNQPQHF.

The chain carries TRBV7-2 and TRBJ2-3; 11 bases fit TRBD1. The CDR3 is made up of 17 amino acids. Germline values: CDR1 SGHTA, CDR2 FQGNSA. Unmatched junction bases numbered 10, after V lost 3 bases and J lost 5 bases. CDR3 amino acids: CASSFGGPGQGEDTQYF. CDR3 in DNA: TGTGCCAGCAGCTTTGGGGGCCCGGGACAGGGGGAAGATACGCAGTATTTT.

This chain connects TRBV21-1 to TRBJ1-2. TRBV21-1 is a pseudogene segment. The CDR3 is 10 amino acids. This CDR3 is CASRGGGYTF. The CDR3 bases are TGTGCCAGCAGGGGGGGAGGCTACACCTTC.

The V and J genes are TRBV12-3 or TRBV12-4 and TRBJ1-5; 8 bases are a match to TRBD1. The ends lost 11 bases at V and 1 base at J; junction bases unmatched: 4. CDR3 length equals 13 residues. The CDR3 loop is CACGQGSNQPQHF. The CDR3 nucleotides are TGTGCCTGCGGACAGGGAAGCAATCAGCCCCAGCATTTT.

The chain uses TRBV7-3 and TRBJ2-2, with 7 bases aligning to TRBD1. V lost 5 bases, J lost 6 bases, and 6 bases stayed unmatched. From germline, CDR1 is SGHTA and CDR2 FQGTGA. The CDR3 consists of 14 residues. The CDR3 reads CASSPGTVPGELFF. The CDR3 DNA follows: TGTGCCAGCAGCCCCGGGACAGTCCCCGGGGAGCTGTTTTTT.

This clone was counted a few times. This chain links TRBV6-5 with TRBJ1-6; 8 bases map to TRBD1. With V trimmed by 6 bases and J by 10 bases, 8 bases remained unmatched. The CDR3 runs 14 residues. The germline gives CDR1 MNHEY, CDR2 SVGAGI. This CDR3 is CASSRQGKYSPLHF. The CDR3 DNA reads TGTGCCAGCAGCCGACAGGGGAAGTACTCACCCCTCCACTTT.

The chain recombines TRBV19 with TRBJ1-5; tentatively, D is TRBD1 (5 bases). The CDR3 has 15 residues. CDR1 is LNHDA, CDR2 SQIVND, per germline (reference sequence). Trimming took off 3 bases at V and 7 bases at J, with 16 bases between the two ends. CDR3 sequence: CASSMGGGRDQPQHF. CDR3 in DNA: TGTGCCAGTAGTATGGGAGGAGGCAGGGACCAGCCCCAGCATTTT.

This clone was counted only a few times. The rearrangement links TRBV19 to TRBJ1-2; a possible D gene is TRBD1 (6 bases). The germline V gene has CDR1 LNHDA and CDR2 SQIVND (reference sequence). The V gene lost 5 bases and the J gene lost 5 bases, with 9 bases spanning the gap. This CDR3 has 12 amino acids. CDR3 amino acids: CASSARGYGYTF. DNA for the CDR3: TGTGCCAGTAGTGCCAGGGGTTATGGCTACACCTTC. Supplemented by reference TRBV19 and TRBJ1-2, the full variable domain reads DGGITQSPKYLFRKEGQNVTLSCEQNLNHDAMYWYRQDPGQGLRLIYYSQIVNDFQKGDIAEGYSVSREKKESFPLTVTSAQKNPTAFYLCASSARGYGYTFGSGTRLTVV.

The CDR3 coding sequence is TGTGCCAGCAGCTTAGGGGGCTCGGACACTGAAGCTTTCTTT. Its translation is CASSLGGSDTEAFF. The rearrangement links TRBV11-3 to TRBJ1-1, with a tentative D call TRBD1 (5 bases). From germline, CDR1 is SGHNT and CDR2 YENEEA. V gave up 1 base and J gave up 3 bases, with 9 bases separating them. This CDR3 is built from 14 residues.

This clone appeared a few times. The same CDR3 is also encoded by other DNA sequences in this sample. The chain carries TRBV30 and TRBJ1-5; 8 bases are shared with TRBD1. V lost 5 bases to trimming and J lost 4 bases; unmatched junction nucleotides: 4. Germline CDR1 and CDR2: GTSNPN and SVGIG (reference sequence). The CDR3 is made up of 13 amino acids. The chain's CDR3 is CAWRGQGNQPQHF. The CDR3 nucleotides are TGTGCCTGGCGTGGACAGGGAAATCAGCCCCAGCATTTT.

CDR3 sequence reads: CASSIQGVEKLFF. CDR3 nucleotide sequence: TGTGCCAGTAGTATTCAGGGGGTGGAAAAACTGTTTTTT. The rearrangement uses TRBV19 and TRBJ1-4; TRBD1 matches at 7 bases. Germline CDR1 is LNHDA and CDR2 is SQIVND (reference sequence). The CDR3 runs 13 residues. With 3 bases clipped from V and 8 bases from J, the junction kept 3 bases outside the gene matches. Supplemented by reference TRBV19 and TRBJ1-4, the full variable domain reads DGGITQSPKYLFRKEGQNVTLSCEQNLNHDAMYWYRQDPGQGLRLIYYSQIVNDFQKGDIAEGYSVSREKKESFPLTVTSAQKNPTAFYLCASSIQGVEKLFFGSGTQLSVL.

This chain uses TRBV14 with TRBJ1-2; perhaps TRBD1 as D (6 bases). This CDR3 has 14 amino acids. V was cut by 8 bases and J by 5 bases, with 18 bases left in between. CDR1 and CDR2 from the germline V gene are SGHDN and FVKESK. The CDR3 here is CASSLHRAGYGYTF. CDR3 nucleotide sequence: TGTGCCAGCTCTCTTCACAGGGCCGGATATGGCTACACCTTC.

V gene TRBV7-9 combines with J gene TRBJ1-6; 7 positions agree with TRBD1. V was pared by 3 bases and J by 5 bases, with 1 base of the junction left unmatched. The CDR3 consists of 14 residues. Germline-derived CDR1 and CDR2 are SEHNR and FQNEAQ (reference sequence). The CDR3 spells CASSFGTDNSPLHF. CDR3 DNA: TGTGCCAGCAGCTTCGGGACAGATAATTCACCCCTCCACTTT.

The CDR3 nucleotides are TGTGCCATCAAGACGAGACAGGGGGTTAATTCACCCCTCCACTTT. Its protein is CAIKTRQGVNSPLHF. The V call is TRBV7-2, the J call TRBJ1-6; TRBD1 matches at 9 bases. Germline-derived CDR1 and CDR2 are SGHTA and FQGNSA. V lost 10 bases and J lost 6; bases outside the gene matches: 10. The CDR3 totals 15 residues.

This clone was seen a handful of times. The chain links TRBV4-3 to TRBJ1-2; tentatively, D is TRBD1 (6 bases). The ends were cut back, 1 base at V and 7 bases at J, with 16 bases in the middle. In germline, CDR1 is LGHNA, CDR2 YSLEER. The CDR3 spans 15 residues. The CDR3 DNA reads TGCGCCAGCAGCCAAGGACAGGCATTTCCCAGTGGCTACACCTTC. This codes for CASSQGQAFPSGYTF.